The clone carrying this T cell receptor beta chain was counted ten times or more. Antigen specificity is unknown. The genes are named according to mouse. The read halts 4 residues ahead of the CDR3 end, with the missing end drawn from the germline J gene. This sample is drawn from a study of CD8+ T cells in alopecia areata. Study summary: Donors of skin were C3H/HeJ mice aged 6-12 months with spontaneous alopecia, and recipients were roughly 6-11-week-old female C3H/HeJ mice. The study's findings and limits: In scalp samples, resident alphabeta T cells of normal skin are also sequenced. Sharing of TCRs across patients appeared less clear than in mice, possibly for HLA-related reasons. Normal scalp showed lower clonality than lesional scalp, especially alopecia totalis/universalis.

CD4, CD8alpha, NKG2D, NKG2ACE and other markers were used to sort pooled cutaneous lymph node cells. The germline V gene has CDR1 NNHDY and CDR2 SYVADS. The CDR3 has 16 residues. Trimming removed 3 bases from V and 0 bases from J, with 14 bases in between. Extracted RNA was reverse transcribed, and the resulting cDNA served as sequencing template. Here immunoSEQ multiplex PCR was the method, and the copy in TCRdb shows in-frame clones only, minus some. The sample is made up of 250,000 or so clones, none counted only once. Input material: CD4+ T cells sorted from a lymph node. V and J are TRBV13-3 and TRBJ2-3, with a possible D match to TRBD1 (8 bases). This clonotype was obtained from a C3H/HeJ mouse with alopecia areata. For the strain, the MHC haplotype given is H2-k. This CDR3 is CASSAYRGASAETLYF. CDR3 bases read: TGTGCCAGCAGTGCGTACAGGGGGGCTAGTGCAGAA.